This T cell receptor (beta chain) is from a study of OX40 agonist ivuxolimab in advanced cancers. Study details: Cancers in dose escalation were hepatocellular, melanoma, renal cell and head and neck.

A word on this clone: Its cognate antigen is unknown.

Some clones are missing from TCRdb's copy, which holds only in-frame ones; the method was immunoSEQ multiplex PCR. The sample yields 72,000 or so clones, roughly 84% seen once. Study-wide results and limits: Averaged across samples, CD8+ T cells carried more expanded clones than CD4+ did. Individuals who were partial responders at 0.1-3.0 mg/kg had clonal expansion that ranked among the lowest.

This CDR3 is built from 15 residues. Trimming took off 2 bases at V and 0 bases at J, with 10 bases between the two ends. Germline CDR1 is SGHVS and CDR2 is FNYEAQ. The clonotype comes from an adult with an advanced solid tumor such as melanoma, head and neck, liver or kidney cancer. The sample consisted of CD4+ or CD8+ T cells sorted from blood, taken in a trial of the OX40 agonist ivuxolimab. The rearrangement uses TRBV7-6 and TRBJ1-2, with D unresolved. As DNA, the CDR3 is TGTGCCAGCAGCTTAAGGGCCGGGGCTAACTATGGCTACACCTTC. Translation: CASSLRAGANYGYTF.